This passage covers 7 T cell receptor beta chains from one sample sequenced in a study of T-cell reconstitution after alpha-beta-depleted transplantation in children. Using unique molecular identifiers, the investigators prepared the TCRbeta library. TCRdb reanalysed the PCR reads using MiXCR and keeps one entry per CDR3 protein. There are a few hundred thousand distinct CDR3 sequences in the sample; more than 7.5% occur only once, and approximately 5% lies in the top ten. The specimen was PBMCs from the stem cell graft donor, collected from the stem cell graft. The receptors shown here come from a human donor who donated a stem cell graft to a child with SCID.

The chain uses TRBV4-1 and TRBJ2-1; possibly TRBD1 for D (6 bases). From germline, CDR1 is MGHRA and CDR2 YSYEKL. Trimming stripped 5 bases from V and 8 bases from J, with 16 bases between. The CDR3 extends over 14 amino acids. CDR3 DNA sequence: TGCGCCAGCAGCAGGGCCCCAGGGGTCCATGAGCAGTTCTTC. Translating gives CASSRAPGVHEQFF.

This clonotype was seen ten or more times. The genes are TRBV20-1 and TRBJ1-5, with a tentative D call TRBD1 (6 bases). This CDR3 has 14 amino acids. V was cut by 3 bases and J by 7 bases, with 16 bases left in between. The germline V gene has CDR1 DFQATT and CDR2 SNEGSKA (reference sequence). The CDR3 loop reads CSASPLTGKQPQHF. Written as DNA, the CDR3 is TGCAGTGCTAGTCCCCTCACAGGGAAACAGCCCCAGCATTTT.

In its sample, this clonotype was seen many times. The chain uses TRBV9 and TRBJ2-4; perhaps TRBD2 as D (6 bases). This CDR3 contains 15 residues. The V gene's germline CDR1 is SGDLS and CDR2 YYNGEE. Deletions cut 4 bases from V and 6 bases from J, with 17 bases between. The CDR3 spells CASSPEGGQANIQYF. The CDR3 DNA sequence: TGTGCCAGCAGCCCCGAGGGAGGACAAGCAAACATTCAGTACTTC.

There are many counts of this clonotype. The DNA for the CDR3 is TGCAGTGCCACAGTGGGAGGGGAGACCCAGTACTTC. It yields the protein CSATVGGETQYF. V and J are TRBV20-1 and TRBJ2-5, with TRBD2 matching over 7 bases. The CDR3 is 12 amino acids. Germline CDR1 and CDR2: DFQATT and SNEGSKA (reference sequence). Trimming cost V 6 bases and J 5 bases; bases outside gene matches: 6.

In this sample, this clonotype turned up many times. The rearrangement uses TRBV9 and TRBJ1-2; D possibly corresponds to TRBD1 (6 bases). The CDR3 has 17 residues. V was clipped by 4 bases and J by 4 bases, with 23 bases between them. CDR1 and CDR2 from the germline V gene are SGDLS and YYNGEE. The CDR3 nucleotides read TGTGCCAGCAGCCCCCGGGACACCCCTGCTGGATTCTATGGCTACACCTTC. Translating it yields CASSPRDTPAGFYGYTF. Using reference TRBV9 and TRBJ1-2 for the parts outside the CDR3, the full variable domain is DSGVTQTPKHLITATGQRVTLRCSPRSGDLSVYWYQQSLDQGLQFLIQYYNGEERAKGNILERFSAQQFPDLHSELNLSSLELGDSALYFCASSPRDTPAGFYGYTFGSGTRLTVV.

This clonotype has a count of ten or more. V is TRBV5-1 and J is TRBJ2-2; 12 bases map to TRBD2. V was pared by 1 base and J by 3 bases, with 7 bases of the junction left unmatched. CDR1 and CDR2 (germline): SGHRS, YFSETQ. This CDR3 is 18 amino acids long. The CDR3 nucleotides read TGCGCCAGCAGCTTGCGACCGACTAGCGGGGGTTACACCGGGGAGCTGTTTTTT. Encoded protein: CASSLRPTSGGYTGELFF.

This clonotype was found many times. The chain has TRBV12-3 or TRBV12-4 and TRBJ2-3; 8 bases line up with TRBD1. The CDR3 contains 15 residues. Unmatched junction bases numbered 8, after V lost 3 bases and J lost 6 bases. The CDR3 reads CASSFGQGQGDTQYF. Written as DNA, the CDR3 is TGTGCCAGCAGTTTTGGACAGGGACAAGGGGATACGCAGTATTTT.